This entry describes one TCR beta chain. Its antigen is still unknown. Other DNA sequences of this sample code for an identical CDR3. This entry is derived from a study of shared clonotypes between healthy human individuals. The study's findings and limits: The authors expected sequencing depth to affect clonotype sharing among donors. The diversity represented, both genetic and in exposure history, was limited by few donors.

Evenly divided among several immunoSEQ plates was the genomic DNA of each subset. Per the study methods: ImmunoSEQ sequences covered only the junction and lacked quality scores; filtering therefore differed. TCRdb's copy holds only in-frame clones and misses some; the assay was immunoSEQ multiplex PCR. V and J calls and clone size come straight from that table; D and trimming were deduced from the DNA. There are some 2 million clones in the sample; approximately 95% occur only once, and more than 0.9% lies in the top ten. CD45RO-negative cells were positively selected for CCR7, leaving out terminally differentiated effector memory CD45RA+ cells. Trimming removed 2 bases from V and 0 bases from J, with 2 bases in between. Germline CDR1 MGHRA, CDR2 YSYEKL. The CDR3 runs to 13 residues.

The sample taken for sequencing was naive CD8+ T cells sorted from blood. The chain links TRBV4-1 to TRBJ2-1, with unresolved D. This clonotype was sampled from a man aged 18 to 30 in good health. CDR3 loop: CASSQSSYNEQFF. The CDR3 coding sequence is TGCGCCAGCAGCCAATCCTCCTACAATGAGCAGTTCTTC.